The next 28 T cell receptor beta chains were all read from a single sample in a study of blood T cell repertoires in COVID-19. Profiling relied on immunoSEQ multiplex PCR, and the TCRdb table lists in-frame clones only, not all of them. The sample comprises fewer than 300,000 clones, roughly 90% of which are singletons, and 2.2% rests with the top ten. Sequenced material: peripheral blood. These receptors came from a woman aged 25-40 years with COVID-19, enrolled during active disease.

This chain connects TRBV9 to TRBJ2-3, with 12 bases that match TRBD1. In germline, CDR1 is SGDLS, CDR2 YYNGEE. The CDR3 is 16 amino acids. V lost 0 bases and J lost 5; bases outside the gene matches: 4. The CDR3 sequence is CASSVEGTGGGDTQYF. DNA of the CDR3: TGTGCCAGCAGCGTAGAAGGGACAGGGGGCGGAGATACGCAGTATTTT.

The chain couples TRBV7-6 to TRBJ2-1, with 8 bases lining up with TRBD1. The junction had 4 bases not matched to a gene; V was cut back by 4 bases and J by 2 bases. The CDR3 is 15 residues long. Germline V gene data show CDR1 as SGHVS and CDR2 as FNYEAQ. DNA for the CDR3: TGTGCCAGCAGCTCCGGACAGGGAGCCTACAATGAGCAGTTCTTC. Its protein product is CASSSGQGAYNEQFF.

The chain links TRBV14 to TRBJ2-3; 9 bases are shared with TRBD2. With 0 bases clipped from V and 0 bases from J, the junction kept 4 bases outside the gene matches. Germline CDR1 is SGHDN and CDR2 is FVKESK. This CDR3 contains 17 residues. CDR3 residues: CASSQDLAGLSTDTQYF. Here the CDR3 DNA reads TGTGCCAGCAGCCAAGATCTAGCGGGATTAAGCACAGATACGCAGTATTTT.

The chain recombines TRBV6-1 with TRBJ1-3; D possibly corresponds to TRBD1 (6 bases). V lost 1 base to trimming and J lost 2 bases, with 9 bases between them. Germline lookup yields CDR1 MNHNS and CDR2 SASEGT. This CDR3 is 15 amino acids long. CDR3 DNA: TGTGCCAGCAGTGAAGAAGGGGGGGCTGGAAACACCATATATTTT. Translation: CASSEEGGAGNTIYF.

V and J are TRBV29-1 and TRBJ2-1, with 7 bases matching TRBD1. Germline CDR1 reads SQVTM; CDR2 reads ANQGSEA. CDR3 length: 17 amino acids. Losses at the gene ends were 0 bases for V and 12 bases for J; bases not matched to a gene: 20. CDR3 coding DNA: TGCAGCGTTGAAGATTCGGCATACGGGACAGCCTCTAAGGGGCAGTTCTTC. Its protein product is CSVEDSAYGTASKGQFF.

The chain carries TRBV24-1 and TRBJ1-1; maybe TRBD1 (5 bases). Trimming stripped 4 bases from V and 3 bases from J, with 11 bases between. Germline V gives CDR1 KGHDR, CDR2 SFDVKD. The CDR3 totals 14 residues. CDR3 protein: CATSETELHTEAFF. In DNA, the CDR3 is TGTGCCACCAGTGAGACAGAACTCCACACTGAAGCTTTCTTT.

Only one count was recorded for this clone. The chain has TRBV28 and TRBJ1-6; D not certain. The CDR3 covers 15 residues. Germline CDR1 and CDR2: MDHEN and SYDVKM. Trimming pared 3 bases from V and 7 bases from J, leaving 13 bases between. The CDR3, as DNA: TGTGCCAGCAGTTTTTTGGCCGTTACCAATTCACCCCTCCACTTT. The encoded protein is CASSFLAVTNSPLHF.

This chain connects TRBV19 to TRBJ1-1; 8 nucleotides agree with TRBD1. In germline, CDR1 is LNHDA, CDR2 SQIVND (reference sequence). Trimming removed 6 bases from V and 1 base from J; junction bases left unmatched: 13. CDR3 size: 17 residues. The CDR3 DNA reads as TGTGCCAGTAGCAGAAGCCGAACCGGGACAGGGAACACTGAAGCTTTCTTT. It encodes CASSRSRTGTGNTEAFF. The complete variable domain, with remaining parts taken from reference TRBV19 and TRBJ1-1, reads DGGITQSPKYLFRKEGQNVTLSCEQNLNHDAMYWYRQDPGQGLRLIYYSQIVNDFQKGDIAEGYSVSREKKESFPLTVTSAQKNPTAFYLCASSRSRTGTGNTEAFFGQGTRLTVV.

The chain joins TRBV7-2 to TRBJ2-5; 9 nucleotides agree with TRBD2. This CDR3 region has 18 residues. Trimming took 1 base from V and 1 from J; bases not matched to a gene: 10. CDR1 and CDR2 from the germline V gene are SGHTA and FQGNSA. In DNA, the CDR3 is TGTGCCAGCAGCTTAGGCCAATCACGCGGGAGGGCCCAAGAGACCCAGTACTTC. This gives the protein CASSLGQSRGRAQETQYF.

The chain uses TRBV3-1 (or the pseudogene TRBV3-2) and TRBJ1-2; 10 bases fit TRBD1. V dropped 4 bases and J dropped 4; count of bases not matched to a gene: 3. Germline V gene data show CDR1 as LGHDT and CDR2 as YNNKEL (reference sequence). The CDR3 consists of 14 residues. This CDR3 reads CASSRDRGLYGYTF. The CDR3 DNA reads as TGTGCCAGCAGCCGTGACAGGGGGCTCTATGGCTACACCTTC.

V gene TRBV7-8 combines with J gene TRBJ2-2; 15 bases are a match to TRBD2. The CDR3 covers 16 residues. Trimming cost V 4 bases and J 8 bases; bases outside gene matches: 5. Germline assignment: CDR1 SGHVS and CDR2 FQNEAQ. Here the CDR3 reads CASSSGLAGGTGELFF. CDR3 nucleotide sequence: TGTGCCAGCAGCTCGGGACTAGCGGGAGGTACAGGGGAGCTGTTTTTT.

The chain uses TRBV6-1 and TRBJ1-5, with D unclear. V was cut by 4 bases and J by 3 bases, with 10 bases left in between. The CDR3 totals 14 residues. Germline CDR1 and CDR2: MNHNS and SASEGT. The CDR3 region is CASSASGDNQPQHF. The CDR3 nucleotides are TGTGCCAGCAGTGCCTCCGGTGACAATCAGCCCCAGCATTTT.

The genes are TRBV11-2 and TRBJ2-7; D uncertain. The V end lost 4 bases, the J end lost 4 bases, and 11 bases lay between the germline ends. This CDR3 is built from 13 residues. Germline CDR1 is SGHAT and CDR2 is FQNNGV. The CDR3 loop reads CASSWRSQYEQYF. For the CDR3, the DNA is TGTGCCAGCAGCTGGAGAAGCCAGTACGAGCAGTACTTC.

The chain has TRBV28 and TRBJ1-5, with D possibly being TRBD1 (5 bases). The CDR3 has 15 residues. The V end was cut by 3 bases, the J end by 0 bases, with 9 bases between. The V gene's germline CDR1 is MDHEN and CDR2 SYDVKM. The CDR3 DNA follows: TGTGCCAGCAGTTTGCCGGGGGTTAGCAATCAGCCCCAGCATTTT. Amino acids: CASSLPGVSNQPQHF.

The CDR3 sequence is CASSQTGGGGEKLFF. The CDR3 nucleotides are TGTGCCAGCAGCCAGACAGGGGGAGGTGGTGAAAAACTGTTTTTT. J is TRBJ1-4 and V is TRBV28; 9 nucleotides align to TRBD1. This CDR3 has 15 residues. Germline values: CDR1 MDHEN, CDR2 SYDVKM. The junction had 9 bases not matched to a gene; V was cut back by 6 bases and J by 7 bases.

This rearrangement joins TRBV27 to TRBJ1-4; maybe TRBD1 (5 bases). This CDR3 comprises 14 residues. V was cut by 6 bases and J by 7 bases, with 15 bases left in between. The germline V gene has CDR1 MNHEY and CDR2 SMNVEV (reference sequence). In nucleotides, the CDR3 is TGTGCCAGCAGACCCACAGGATGGGGTGAAAAACTGTTTTTT. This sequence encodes CASRPTGWGEKLFF.

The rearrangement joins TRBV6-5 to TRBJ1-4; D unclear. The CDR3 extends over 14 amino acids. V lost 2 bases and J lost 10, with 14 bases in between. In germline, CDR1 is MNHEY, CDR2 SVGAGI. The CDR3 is CASSYEAGAGKLFF. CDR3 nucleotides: TGTGCCAGCAGTTACGAGGCGGGAGCGGGAAAACTGTTTTTT.

The DNA for the CDR3 is TGTGCCTGGAAGGGCCCGGGGGAAGGTGGCTACACCTTC. It specifies CAWKGPGEGGYTF. The V gene is TRBV30, the J gene TRBJ1-2; tentative D call: TRBD1 (5 bases). The CDR3 loop spans 13 amino acids. Germline CDR1 GTSNPN, CDR2 SVGIG (reference sequence). V was shortened by 4 bases and J by 7 bases, with 16 bases between the two germline ends.

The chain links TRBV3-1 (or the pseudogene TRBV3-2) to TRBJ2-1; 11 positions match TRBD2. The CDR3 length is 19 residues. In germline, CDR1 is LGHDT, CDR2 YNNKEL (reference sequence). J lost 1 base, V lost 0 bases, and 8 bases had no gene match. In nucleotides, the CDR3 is TGTGCCAGCAGCCAAGATTCAGTCGTAGCGGGAGGGTCCTACAATGAGCAGTTCTTC. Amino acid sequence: CASSQDSVVAGGSYNEQFF.

DNA of the CDR3: TGTGCAAGTCGCTTATCCCGGACTAGGGGGTACAATGAGCAGTTCTTC. Residues: CASRLSRTRGYNEQFF. The chain combines TRBV12-2 with TRBJ2-1; TRBD2, as called in the table, went unchecked against the DNA. TRBV12-2 is a listed pseudogene. The CDR3 is 16 residues long.

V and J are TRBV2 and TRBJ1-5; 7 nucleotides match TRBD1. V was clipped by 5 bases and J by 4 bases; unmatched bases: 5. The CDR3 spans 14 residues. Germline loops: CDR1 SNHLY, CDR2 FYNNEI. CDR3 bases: TGTGCCAGCAGTTGGGACAGCCATAATCAGCCCCAGCATTTT. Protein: CASSWDSHNQPQHF.

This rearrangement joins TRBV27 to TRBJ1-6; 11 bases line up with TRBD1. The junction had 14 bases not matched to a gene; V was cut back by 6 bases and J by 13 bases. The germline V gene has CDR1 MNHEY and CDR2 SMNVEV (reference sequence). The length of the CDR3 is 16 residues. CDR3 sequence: CASSRKPGTGGSPLHF. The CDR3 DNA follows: TGTGCCAGCAGCCGGAAGCCAGGGACAGGGGGGTCCCCCCTCCACTTT.

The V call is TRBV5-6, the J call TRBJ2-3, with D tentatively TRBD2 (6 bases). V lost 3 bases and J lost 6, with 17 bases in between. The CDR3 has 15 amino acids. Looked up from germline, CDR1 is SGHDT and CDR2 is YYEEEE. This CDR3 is CASSSRVGRFDTQYF. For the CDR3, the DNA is TGTGCCAGCAGCTCCCGGGTAGGGAGGTTTGATACGCAGTATTTT. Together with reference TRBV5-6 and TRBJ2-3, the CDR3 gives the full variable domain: DAGVTQSPTHLIKTRGQQVTLRCSPKSGHDTVSWYQQALGQGPQFIFQYYEEEERQRGNFPDRFSGHQFPNYSSELNVNALLLGDSALYLCASSSRVGRFDTQYFGPGTRLTVL.

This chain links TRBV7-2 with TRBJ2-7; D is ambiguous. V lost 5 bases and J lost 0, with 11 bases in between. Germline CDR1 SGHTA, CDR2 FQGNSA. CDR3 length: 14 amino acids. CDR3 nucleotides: TGTGCCAGCAGCCCAGGAATCGGCTCCTACGAGCAGTACTTC. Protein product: CASSPGIGSYEQYF.

The CDR3 region is CASSLLGTGMNQPQHF. Here the CDR3 DNA reads TGTGCCAGCAGTTTATTAGGGACAGGGATGAATCAGCCCCAGCATTTT. The gene calls are TRBV28 and TRBJ1-5; 9 nucleotides line up with TRBD1. V shed 1 base and J 4 bases; nucleotides not matched to a gene: 5. Germline V CDR1 and CDR2: MDHEN, SYDVKM. This CDR3 has 16 amino acids.

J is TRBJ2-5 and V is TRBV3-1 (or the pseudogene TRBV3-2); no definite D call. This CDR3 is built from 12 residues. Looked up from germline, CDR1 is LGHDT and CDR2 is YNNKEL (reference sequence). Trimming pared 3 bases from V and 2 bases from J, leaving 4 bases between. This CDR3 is CASSHPQETQYF. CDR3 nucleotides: TGTGCCAGCAGCCATCCACAAGAGACCCAGTACTTC.

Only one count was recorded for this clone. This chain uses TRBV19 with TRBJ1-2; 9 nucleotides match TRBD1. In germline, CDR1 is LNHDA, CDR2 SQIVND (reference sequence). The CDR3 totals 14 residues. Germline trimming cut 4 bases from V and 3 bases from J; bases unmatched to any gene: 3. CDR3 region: CASSTDRGDYGYTF. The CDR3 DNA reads TGTGCCAGTAGTACCGACAGGGGGGACTATGGCTACACCTTC. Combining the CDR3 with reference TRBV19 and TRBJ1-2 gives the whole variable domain DGGITQSPKYLFRKEGQNVTLSCEQNLNHDAMYWYRQDPGQGLRLIYYSQIVNDFQKGDIAEGYSVSREKKESFPLTVTSAQKNPTAFYLCASSTDRGDYGYTFGSGTRLTVV.

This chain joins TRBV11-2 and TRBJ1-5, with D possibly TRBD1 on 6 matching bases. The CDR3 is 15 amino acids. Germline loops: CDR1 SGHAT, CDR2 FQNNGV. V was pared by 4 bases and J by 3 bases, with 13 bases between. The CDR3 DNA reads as TGTGCCAGCAGCTCCGGGACACGGTTCAATCAGCCCCAGCATTTT. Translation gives CASSSGTRFNQPQHF.